This T cell receptor beta chain came from a study of persistence of HIV-infected CD4 T cells. Study overall: Suppressive ART had lasted a median of approximately eight years.

This was the immunoSEQ version 4 assay in survey mode. Assay used: immunoSEQ multiplex PCR; TCRdb lists only in-frame clones, some missing. The repertoire consists of just over 40,000 clones, with roughly 74% occurring once and the leading ten covering 14%. An overlapping HIV-1 Gag peptide pool stimulated these cells at 0.95 to 1 ug/peptide/mL. CD40L/CD69 double-negative CD45RO-high memory CD4+ T cells were collected. For this clone: Its antigen remains unknown.

Looked up from germline, CDR1 is LGHNA and CDR2 is YSLEER. V dropped 1 base and J dropped 0 bases, with 7 bases sitting between them. CDR3 length: 15 amino acids. Sequences were derived from CD4+ T cells sorted from PBMCs after approximately 19-hour stimulation, sampled from a patient who received antiretroviral therapy. This receptor was identified in an adult man with HIV who was CMV-seropositive. This sequence joins TRBV4-3 and TRBJ2-4; D gene ambiguous. DNA for the CDR3: TGCGCCAGCAGCCAAGGACGGCTAGCCAAAAACATTCAGTACTTC. This translates into CASSQGRLAKNIQYF.